This is a list of T cell receptor beta chains from one sample in a study of chemoradiotherapy in HPV16-positive cancers. Produced via immunoSEQ multiplex PCR; TCRdb's table is partial and in-frame only. Found here are about 1,300 clones, around two fifths of them singletons; the top ten hold approximately 16%. The material was obtained from a patient who underwent chemoradiotherapy. The origin of the receptors is a human donor with HPV-associated anogenital cancer. The CDR3 runs from the conserved cysteine through the conserved F or W. A D gene is named only where the DNA matches it firmly. Clone size is stated in some rows and not others, as once, few, many or a class when expanded.

DNA: TGTGCCAGCACCGGGGGGCTCGATGGCTACACCTTC; CDR3: CASTGGLDGYTF; size: few; D: -; J: TRBJ1-2; V: TRBV28
DNA: TGTGCCAGCAGCCCACAGGGGAACACTGAAGCTTTCTTT; CDR3: CASSPQGNTEAFF; size: -; D: -; J: TRBJ1-1; V: TRBV7-2
DNA: TGCGCCAGCAGCCCCTCCGGGCAGGCTTACAATGAGCAGTTCTTC; CDR3: CASSPSGQAYNEQFF; size: -; D: -; J: TRBJ2-1; V: TRBV4-1
DNA: TGCGCCAGCAGCCAAGTTCCATCAGGTACGGGGGAGCAGTACTTC; CDR3: CASSQVPSGTGEQYF; size: -; D: -; J: TRBJ2-7; V: TRBV4-1
DNA: TGTGCCAGCAGCCTCGACGGGTTCAACTATGGCTACACCTTC; CDR3: CASSLDGFNYGYTF; size: -; D: -; J: TRBJ1-2; V: TRBV7-2
DNA: TGTGCCAGCAGTGATCAGGGATTAGCCAAAAACATTCAGTACTTC; CDR3: CASSDQGLAKNIQYF; size: -; D: -; J: TRBJ2-4; V: TRBV2
DNA: TGCAGCGTTGGGGGAGGGACGCCTGGAAACACCATATATTTT; CDR3: CSVGGGTPGNTIYF; size: -; D: -; J: TRBJ1-3; V: TRBV29-1